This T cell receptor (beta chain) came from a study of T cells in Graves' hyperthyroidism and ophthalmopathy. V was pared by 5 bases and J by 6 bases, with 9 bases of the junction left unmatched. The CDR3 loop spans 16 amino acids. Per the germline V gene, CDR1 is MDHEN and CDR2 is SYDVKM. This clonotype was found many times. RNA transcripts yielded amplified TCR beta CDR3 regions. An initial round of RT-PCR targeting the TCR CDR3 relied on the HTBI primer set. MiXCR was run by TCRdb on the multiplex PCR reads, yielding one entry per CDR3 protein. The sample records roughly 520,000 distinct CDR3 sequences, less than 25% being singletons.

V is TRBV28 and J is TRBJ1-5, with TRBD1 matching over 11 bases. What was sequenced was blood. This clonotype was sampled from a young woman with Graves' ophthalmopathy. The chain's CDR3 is CASSNEDRGRGQPQHF. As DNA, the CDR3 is TGTGCCAGCAGTAATGAGGACAGGGGGCGAGGTCAGCCCCAGCATTTT.